The 4 T cell receptor beta chains listed next were all sequenced from one sample in a study of blood T cell repertoires in COVID-19. TCRdb keeps only in-frame clones here, not all; method: immunoSEQ multiplex PCR. The sample yields almost 400,000 clones, approximately 89% seen once. The material sequenced was peripheral blood. The receptors derive from a woman aged 55-75 years with COVID-19, enrolled during active disease.

The chain couples TRBV2 to TRBJ2-6; D unresolved. The germline CDR1 and CDR2 sequences are SNHLY and FYNNEI. This CDR3 is 14 amino acids long. V lost 7 bases and J 4 bases, leaving 11 bases between the germline ends. This CDR3 is CASTAPTGANVLTF. For the CDR3, the DNA is TGTGCCAGCACAGCGCCTACCGGGGCCAACGTCCTGACTTTC.

The CDR3 region is CASSPDRPNYGYTF. The DNA for the CDR3 is TGTGCCAGCAGTCCTGACAGGCCTAACTATGGCTACACCTTC. The chain has TRBV28 and TRBJ1-2; a weak D match, TRBD1 (6 bases). Trimming pared 5 bases from V and 0 bases from J, leaving 10 bases between. The length of the CDR3 is 14 residues. The germline gives CDR1 MDHEN, CDR2 SYDVKM.

This clone was found a few times. The chain combines TRBV3-1 (or the pseudogene TRBV3-2) with TRBJ2-3; 7 bases match TRBD2. In germline, CDR1 is LGHDT, CDR2 YNNKEL (reference sequence). The V and J ends lost 1 base and 3 bases, in that order; junction bases with no gene match: 4. This CDR3 is 15 amino acids long. This CDR3 reads CASSQVWGGTDTQYF. CDR3 nucleotide sequence: TGTGCCAGCAGCCAAGTATGGGGAGGGACAGATACGCAGTATTTT.

The chain has TRBV23-1 and TRBJ1-6; TRBD1 might be the D (5 bases). TRBV23-1 is an ORF, and what it does is uncertain. The CDR3 consists of 15 residues. Trimming removed 8 bases from V and 8 bases from J, with 19 bases in between. DNA of the CDR3: TGCGCCAGCCCCCCCCCGCCAGGGTTGCATTCACCCCTCCACTTT. This gives the protein CASPPPPGLHSPLHF.